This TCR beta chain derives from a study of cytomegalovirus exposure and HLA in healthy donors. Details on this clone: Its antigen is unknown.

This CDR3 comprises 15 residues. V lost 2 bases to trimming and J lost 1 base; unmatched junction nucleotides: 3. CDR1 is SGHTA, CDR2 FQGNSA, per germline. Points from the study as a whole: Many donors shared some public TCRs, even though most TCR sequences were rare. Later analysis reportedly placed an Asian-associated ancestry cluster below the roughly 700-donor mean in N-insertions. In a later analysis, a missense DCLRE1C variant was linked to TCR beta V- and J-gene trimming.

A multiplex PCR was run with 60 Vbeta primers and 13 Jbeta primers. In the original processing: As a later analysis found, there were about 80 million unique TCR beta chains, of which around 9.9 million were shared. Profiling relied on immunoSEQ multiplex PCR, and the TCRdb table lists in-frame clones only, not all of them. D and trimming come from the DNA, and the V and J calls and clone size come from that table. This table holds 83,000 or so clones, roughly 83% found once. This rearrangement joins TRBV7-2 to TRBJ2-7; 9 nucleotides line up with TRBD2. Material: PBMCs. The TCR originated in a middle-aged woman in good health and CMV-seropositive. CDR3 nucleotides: TGTGCCAGCAGCTTACTAGCGGGAAGGTCCTACGAGCAGTACTTC. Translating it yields CASSLLAGRSYEQYF.